A selection of T cell receptor beta chains follows, all from one sample in a study of Ad26.COV2.S vaccination and SARS-CoV-2 variants. Method: immunoSEQ multiplex PCR; TCRdb's copy keeps in-frame clones and lacks some. Among about 220,000 clones listed, around 87% were seen once. The material sequenced was peripheral blood, taken in a trial of Ad26.COV2.S vaccine versus placebo. These TCRs come from a person aged 18-60 years who received the Ad26.COV2.S COVID-19 vaccine or a placebo. The CDR3 runs from the conserved cysteine through the conserved F or W. A D gene is named only where the DNA matches it firmly. A row's size may be missing; if present it is once, few, many or a size class.

-	TRBJ2-3	TRBV7-6	-	TGTGCCAGCAGCCTGACAAGGAGTCGTGGGGATACGCAGTATTTT	CASSLTRSRGDTQYF
-	TRBJ1-5	TRBV4-3	TRBD1	TGCGCCAGCAGCCACCGCACAGGGGAATATCAGCCCCAGCATTTT	CASSHRTGEYQPQHF
-	TRBJ2-1	TRBV2	TRBD1	TGTGCCAGCAGTGGGACAGGGAGCTCCTACAATGAGCAGTTCTTC	CASSGTGSSYNEQFF
once	TRBJ1-5	TRBV9	-	TGTGCCAGCAGCGTAGGGGAGGGTAGCAATCAGCCCCAGCATTTT	CASSVGEGSNQPQHF
once	TRBJ2-7	TRBV7-9	TRBD1	TGTGCCAGCAGCTTGGACAGGGTGGGTTACGAGCAGTACTTC	CASSLDRVGYEQYF
once	TRBJ1-2	TRBV12-3/TRBV12-4	-	TGTGCCAGCAGTTTAGAAGCTAACTATGGCTACACCTTC	CASSLEANYGYTF
-	TRBJ2-7	TRBV28	TRBD1	TGTGCCAGCAGTTCGACGGACAGGGCCTCCTACGAGCAGTACTTC	CASSSTDRASYEQYF
-	TRBJ2-7	TRBV7-2	-	TGTGCCAGCAGCTTAGAACAGGTTGCGTACGAGCAGTACTTC	CASSLEQVAYEQYF
-	TRBJ2-7	TRBV5-6	-	TGTGCCAGCAGCTTAAGTCCCGGTCCCATTTACGAGCAGTACTTC	CASSLSPGPIYEQYF
-	TRBJ2-7	TRBV18	-	TGTGCCAGCTCACCATTACCGCGCTACGAGCAGTACTTC	CASSPLPRYEQYF
few	TRBJ2-2	TRBV6-5	TRBD1	TGTGCCAGCAGTTGGGCTCGGGACAGGAACACCGGGGAGCTGTTTTTT	CASSWARDRNTGELFF
-	TRBJ2-7	TRBV6-1	TRBD1	TGTGCCAGCAGTGAACCGGGACAGGTCTCCTACGAGCAGTACTTC	CASSEPGQVSYEQYF
-	TRBJ1-2	TRBV6-5	TRBD1	TGTGCCAGCCAGTCAGCAGGGGGCTCCTATGGCTACACCTTC	CASQSAGGSYGYTF
-	TRBJ2-1	TRBV5-8	TRBD1	TGTGCCAGCAGCTTGGAGGGGGCAGGGGGTCTCAATGAGCAGTTCTTC	CASSLEGAGGLNEQFF
-	TRBJ1-6	TRBV9	-	TGTGCCAGCAGCCCCCAAGAATATAATTCACCCCTCCACTTT	CASSPQEYNSPLHF
-	TRBJ1-1	TRBV4-2	-	TGTGCCAGCAGCCAAGACAGCCCTGAAGCTTTCTTT	CASSQDSPEAFF
-	TRBJ2-7	TRBV5-8	TRBD2	TGTGCCAGCAGCTTCCCACCCCTGGGGTTTCCGCGGGAGGGCCGGTACGAGCAGTACTTC	CASSFPPLGFPREGRYEQYF
-	TRBJ1-3	TRBV6-5	TRBD1	TGTGCCAGCAGGACAGGGCCCTCTGGAAACACCATATATTTT	CASRTGPSGNTIYF
-	TRBJ1-4	TRBV13	-	TGTGCCAGCAGCCCAGGGACCCGCGGTGAAAAACTGTTTTTT	CASSPGTRGEKLFF
-	TRBJ2-5	TRBV4-2	-	TGTGCCAGCAGCCAAGACCAACTCCTAACGGAGACCCAGTACTTC	CASSQDQLLTETQYF
once	TRBJ2-1	TRBV6-5	TRBD1	TGTGCCAGCAGGTCCGGGACAGGGGTTTACAATGAGCAGTTCTTC	CASRSGTGVYNEQFF
-	TRBJ2-2	TRBV15	-	TGTGCCACCAGCAGAGATGGTCCGGCGAACACCGGGGAGCTGTTTTTT	CATSRDGPANTGELFF
once	TRBJ2-5	TRBV10-2	-	TGCGCCAGCAGTGAGTCGGTAGAGACCCAGTACTTC	CASSESVETQYF
-	TRBJ2-1	TRBV7-2	-	TGTGCCAGCAGCCAAGCCGAGGGGATTACCTACAATGAGCAGTTCTTC	CASSQAEGITYNEQFF
once	TRBJ2-1	TRBV11-2	-	TGTGCCAGCAGCCCTCCCCTCGGCGAGCGCGATGAGCAGTTCTTC	CASSPPLGERDEQFF
-	TRBJ2-3	TRBV3-1/TRBV3-2	TRBD2	TGTGCCAGCAGCTCGCGGGGGGGCCTCACAGATACGCAGTATTTT	CASSSRGGLTDTQYF
-	TRBJ1-2	TRBV6-5	TRBD1	TGTGCCAGCAGTTACTCGACAGGGGGCGACTATGGCTACACCTTC	CASSYSTGGDYGYTF
-	TRBJ1-1	TRBV5-4	TRBD1	TGTGCCAGCAGCTCGGACAGGGGCTGGGAAACTGAAGCTTTCTTT	CASSSDRGWETEAFF
-	TRBJ2-1	TRBV7-2	-	TGTGCCAGCAGCTTAGTATGGGGGAATGAGCAGTTCTTC	CASSLVWGNEQFF
-	TRBJ2-1	TRBV19	-	TGTGCCAGTAGTACGCGGGTCGATGAGCAGTTCTTC	CASSTRVDEQFF
-	TRBJ2-3	TRBV7-8	-	TGTGCCAGCAGCTTACAGGGTGAGACAGATACGCAGTATTTT	CASSLQGETDTQYF
-	TRBJ1-3	TRBV19	-	TGTGCCACTACTATCTCAGGGCTCTCTGGAAACACCATATATTTT	CATTISGLSGNTIYF
-	TRBJ2-3	TRBV5-1	TRBD2	TGCGCCAGCAGCTTGAAGCGGGGGGCGACAGATACGCAGTATTTT	CASSLKRGATDTQYF
-	TRBJ1-5	TRBV7-2	-	TGTGCCAGCAGCTTAAGGGGGAATCAGCCCCAGCATTTT	CASSLRGNQPQHF